A selection of T cell receptor beta chains follows, all from one sample in a study of regulatory T cells in long-lasting Graves disease. TCRdb passed the multiplex PCR reads through MiXCR, listing each CDR3 protein once. The sample gives about 220,000 distinct CDR3 sequences, roughly a fifth of which show up once; about 10% is in the top ten. This sample was shared with a second study, whose subject was T cells in Graves' hyperthyroidism and ophthalmopathy.

The starting material was peripheral blood mononuclear cells (PBMCs), obtained at new diagnosis, from a patient treated with antithyroid drugs. These TCRs come from a woman aged 30 to 39 with Graves disease. Both conserved end residues are part of each CDR3. Each record gives: V gene, J gene, D gene, clone size, CDR3 protein, CDR3 DNA. A D gene is named only where the DNA matches it firmly. Clone size is given for some rows only: seen once, a few or many times, or a class if the clone is expanded.

TRBV20-1	TRBJ1-6	TRBD1	many	CSARVTTGVSSPLHF	TGCAGTGCTAGGGTCACGACAGGGGTGAGCTCACCCCTCCACTTT
TRBV28	TRBJ2-1	.	.	CASSGLASYDNEQFF	TGTGCCAGCAGCGGTCTAGCATCCTACGACAATGAGCAGTTCTTC
TRBV3-1	TRBJ2-7	.	many	CASSQGRNPDEQYF	TGTGCCAGCAGCCAAGGACGCAACCCCGACGAGCAGTACTTC
TRBV20-1	TRBJ2-7	TRBD1	.	CSARARPGTGAYEQYF	TGCAGTGCTAGAGCTCGGCCCGGGACAGGGGCCTACGAGCAGTACTTC
TRBV9	TRBJ1-6	.	many	CASSVEVGLGRSPLHF	TGTGCCAGCAGCGTAGAGGTGGGCTTGGGGAGGTCACCCCTCCACTTT
TRBV6-1	TRBJ1-2	TRBD1	few	CAISRDRGYGGYTF	TGTGCCATCAGTCGGGACAGGGGGTATGGGGGCTACACCTTC
TRBV6-1	TRBJ1-3	TRBD1	.	CASSWTGDSGNTIYF	TGTGCCAGCAGCTGGACAGGGGACTCTGGAAACACCATATATTTT
TRBV11-2	TRBJ2-1	.	many	CASSPPVAAYNEQFF	TGTGCCAGCAGCCCCCCAGTAGCGGCTTACAATGAGCAGTTCTTC
TRBV4-1	TRBJ2-7	.	many	CASSQVLGSDYEQYF	TGCGCCAGCAGCCAAGTGCTGGGTAGCGACTACGAGCAGTACTTC
TRBV7-9	TRBJ2-5	.	many	CASSLPGQETQYF	TGTGCCAGCAGCTTACCGGGCCAAGAGACCCAGTACTTC
TRBV12-3/TRBV12-4	TRBJ1-2	TRBD1	many	CASRSGTGAFYGYTF	TGTGCCAGCAGGTCCGGGACAGGGGCGTTCTATGGCTACACCTTC
TRBV28	TRBJ2-7	.	many	CASSLRGGLVYREQYF	TGTGCCAGCAGCCTCCGCGGCGGGTTGGTCTACCGCGAGCAGTACTTC
TRBV9	TRBJ1-1	.	many	CASSVPIQGLNTEAFF	TGTGCCAGCAGCGTACCCATACAGGGATTGAACACTGAAGCTTTCTTT
TRBV20-1	TRBJ1-5	.	many	CSARVSSRVNSNQPQHF	TGCAGTGCTAGAGTATCGAGCAGGGTTAATAGCAATCAGCCCCAGCATTTT
TRBV7-9	TRBJ1-2	.	many	CASSLVQASYGYTF	TGTGCCAGCAGCTTAGTCCAGGCCTCCTATGGCTACACCTTC
TRBV6-1	TRBJ1-1	.	many	CASSQGVRTEAFF	TGTGCCAGCTCTCAAGGGGTGCGCACTGAAGCTTTCTTT
TRBV28	TRBJ1-1	.	many	CASNLGGTVAEAFF	TGTGCCAGCAACTTGGGTGGGACCGTCGCAGAAGCTTTCTTT
TRBV3-1	TRBJ2-1	.	.	CASSRGDEQFF	TGTGCCAGCAGCCGGGGGGATGAGCAGTTCTTC
TRBV6-1	TRBJ1-2	TRBD1	many	CASSGRRDRGLRDYGYTF	TGTGCCAGCAGTGGTCGTCGGGACAGGGGACTGAGAGACTATGGCTACACCTTC
TRBV11-2	TRBJ1-6	.	few	CASSSETYSPLHF	TGTGCCAGCAGTTCTGAGACTTATTCACCCCTCCACTTT
TRBV28	TRBJ2-7	TRBD1	many	CASSSRGTGRRYPILEQYF	TGTGCCAGCAGTTCGCGCGGGACAGGCCGTCGCTACCCAATTCTCGAGCAGTACTTC
TRBV10-3	TRBJ2-3	TRBD2	many	CAISEKKRGARDTQYF	TGTGCCATCAGTGAGAAGAAGCGGGGGGCAAGGGATACGCAGTATTTT
TRBV7-2	TRBJ1-2	TRBD1	many	CASSPRQGLYGYTF	TGTGCCAGCAGCCCGAGACAGGGGCTCTATGGCTACACCTTC
TRBV10-3	TRBJ1-4	TRBD1	.	CAIRAGTGGEKLFF	TGTGCCATCAGGGCGGGGACAGGGGGCGAAAAACTGTTTTTT
TRBV25-1	TRBJ2-7	TRBD2	few	CASSARGWYEQYF	TGTGCCAGCAGTGCGCGGGGGTGGTACGAGCAGTACTTC
TRBV20-1	TRBJ2-1	.	many	CSAREDKSSYNEQFF	TGCAGTGCTAGAGAGGATAAGAGCTCCTACAATGAGCAGTTCTTC
TRBV20-1	TRBJ1-4	.	many	CSARDGGLGEKLFF	TGCAGTGCTAGAGATGGGGGGCTGGGTGAAAAACTGTTTTTT
TRBV2	TRBJ1-6	.	many	CASNEVRDSPLHF	TGTGCCAGCAATGAAGTTCGGGATTCACCCCTCCACTTT
TRBV20-1	TRBJ2-2	.	few	CSARVPSAGDTGELFF	TGCAGTGCTAGGGTACCCTCAGCCGGGGACACCGGGGAGCTGTTTTTT
TRBV7-9	TRBJ1-4	.	many	CASSGWGAETEKLFF	TGTGCCAGCAGCGGCTGGGGTGCGGAAACTGAAAAACTGTTTTTT
TRBV19	TRBJ2-7	TRBD2	many	CASSISGLAGAYEQYF	TGTGCCAGTAGTATCTCGGGACTAGCGGGCGCCTACGAGCAGTACTTC
TRBV10-3	TRBJ1-3	.	.	CAITDEGRRGNTIYF	TGTGCCATCACTGACGAGGGGCGCCGGGGAAACACCATATATTTT
TRBV11-1	TRBJ2-5	.	many	CASSSQPQETQYF	TGTGCCAGCAGTTCACAGCCCCAAGAGACCCAGTACTTC
TRBV4-2	TRBJ1-4	.	many	CASSQGDIEKLFF	TGTGCCAGCAGCCAAGGAGATATCGAAAAACTGTTTTTT
TRBV27	TRBJ1-2	TRBD1	many	CASSRGTGAAEKGYTF	TGTGCCAGCAGTAGGGGGACAGGGGCCGCTGAGAAGGGGTACACCTTC
TRBV28	TRBJ1-2	.	once	CASFRRGPKDYGYTF	TGTGCCAGCTTTCGGAGGGGCCCGAAGGACTATGGCTACACCTTC
TRBV29-1	TRBJ1-1	.	medium-sized	CSAPARGDNTEAFF	TGCAGCGCCCCCGCGAGGGGGGACAACACTGAAGCTTTCTTT
TRBV7-8	TRBJ1-1	.	many	CASSLGTVNTEAFF	TGTGCCAGCAGCTTAGGGACGGTGAACACTGAAGCTTTCTTT
TRBV2	TRBJ1-2	.	many	CASSYGQSNYGYTF	TGTGCCAGCAGTTATGGACAGTCTAACTATGGCTACACCTTC
TRBV28	TRBJ2-3	.	many	CASRGGGEGHTQYF	TGTGCCAGCCGAGGGGGGGGCGAAGGGCATACGCAGTATTTT
TRBV28	TRBJ1-2	.	many	CASSLYRWTESLNYGYTF	TGTGCCAGCAGTTTATACCGATGGACAGAGTCCTTAAACTATGGCTACACCTTC
TRBV20-1	TRBJ2-5	.	many	CSARSGREVETQYF	TGCAGTGCTAGAAGTGGCAGGGAGGTAGAGACCCAGTACTTC
TRBV29-1	TRBJ1-1	.	many	CSVGREPILNTEAFF	TGCAGCGTTGGGAGGGAGCCGATATTGAACACTGAAGCTTTCTTT
TRBV3-1	TRBJ2-1	.	few	CASSLFGEQFF	TGTGCCAGCAGCCTGTTTGGTGAGCAGTTCTTC
TRBV18	TRBJ2-7	.	many	CASSPLTGFDEQYF	TGTGCCAGCTCACCACTGACAGGTTTCGACGAGCAGTACTTC
TRBV15	TRBJ2-7	.	many	CATSSRQFSYEQYF	TGTGCCACCAGCAGTCGACAGTTCTCCTACGAGCAGTACTTC
TRBV2	TRBJ1-1	.	many	CANGPTEAFF	TGTGCCAATGGGCCCACTGAAGCTTTCTTT
TRBV20-1	TRBJ2-7	TRBD2	many	CSAILAVPYEQYF	TGCAGTGCCATTCTAGCGGTCCCCTACGAGCAGTACTTC
TRBV20-1	TRBJ1-2	TRBD1	.	CSARPGTVGYGYTF	TGCAGTGCTCGTCCCGGGACAGTGGGTTATGGCTACACCTTC
TRBV30	TRBJ1-1	.	many	CAWSSMNTEAFF	TGTGCCTGGAGTAGCATGAACACTGAAGCTTTCTTT
TRBV20-1	TRBJ1-2	TRBD1	few	CSARFGGTGGRGYTF	TGCAGTGCTAGATTTGGAGGGACAGGGGGTCGGGGCTACACCTTC
TRBV29-1	TRBJ2-1	TRBD2	few	CSVVLVAGGPYNEQFF	TGCAGCGTTGTGCTCGTAGCGGGAGGACCCTACAATGAGCAGTTCTTC
TRBV20-1	TRBJ2-5	.	many	CSAPLAFVGETQYF	TGCAGTGCACCCCTAGCGTTTGTTGGGGAGACCCAGTACTTC
TRBV9	TRBJ2-1	.	many	CASSGGASYNEQFF	TGTGCCAGCAGCGGGGGTGCCTCCTACAATGAGCAGTTCTTC
TRBV20-1	TRBJ1-1	.	many	CSARPLWGTEAFF	TGCAGTGCTAGGCCCCTCTGGGGGACTGAAGCTTTCTTT